These T cell receptor beta chains were read from a single sample in a study of metastatic and nonmetastatic thyroid tumors. TCRdb re-clonotyped the PCR reads through MiXCR. The sample yields roughly 35,000 clones, less than 40% seen once. The specimen sequenced was tumor tissue. The receptor set was obtained from a female donor with papillary thyroid cancer or a benign thyroid nodule (not recorded which). Some clones in this sample may be carry-over from other donors' samples. Both conserved end residues are part of each CDR3. The order of the fields is clone size, J gene, D gene, V gene, CDR3 protein, CDR3 DNA. D genes are given only for firm matches. Clone size is shown for a subset of rows, as once, few, many or a class of expanded clone.

medium-sized TRBJ1-4 . TRBV5-6 CASSFIATNEKLFF TGTGCCAGCAGCTTCATTGCAACTAATGAAAAACTGTTTTTT
. TRBJ1-4 . TRBV19 CASRDRDTSFKELFF TGTGCCAGTAGGGACCGGGACACTTCTTTTAAGGAACTGTTTTTT
medium-sized TRBJ2-1 . TRBV19 CASSPGLEQFF TGTGCCAGTAGTCCCGGGTTGGAGCAGTTCTTC
. TRBJ1-2 TRBD1 TRBV10-3 CAIGRDRGNVGYTF TGTGCCATCGGGAGGGACAGGGGTAACGTTGGCTACACCTTC
few TRBJ1-5 . TRBV19 CASSIRSSSGNQPQHF TGTGCCAGTAGTATAAGGAGCTCCAGTGGCAATCAGCCCCAGCATTTT
few TRBJ2-3 TRBD2 TRBV6-1 CASSSSGGTTDTQYF TGTGCCAGCAGCAGTAGCGGGGGGACCACAGATACGCAGTATTTT
few TRBJ1-1 . TRBV6-1 CASRKTMNTEAFF TGTGCCAGCAGGAAGACTATGAACACTGAAGCTTTCTTT
. TRBJ1-2 . TRBV12-3/TRBV12-4 CASSPVQGVGYTF TGTGCCAGCAGTCCAGTACAGGGCGTCGGCTACACCTTC
. TRBJ2-1 TRBD2 TRBV9 CASSASGGANEQFF TGTGCCAGCAGCGCTAGCGGGGGGGCTAATGAGCAGTTCTTC
. TRBJ2-7 TRBD2 TRBV2 CASSERSGNSYEQYF TGTGCCAGCAGTGAAAGGAGCGGGAACTCCTACGAGCAGTACTTC
many TRBJ2-5 . TRBV12-3/TRBV12-4 CASSFEGPQETQYF TGTGCCAGCAGTTTTGAGGGGCCTCAAGAGACCCAGTACTTC
few TRBJ2-1 . TRBV6-5 CASSYKVRFQEQFF TGTGCCAGCAGTTACAAGGTTAGGTTTCAGGAGCAGTTCTTC
. TRBJ2-1 . TRBV10-2 CASTLGQYNEQFF TGCGCCAGCACCCTCGGACAGTACAATGAGCAGTTCTTC
medium-sized TRBJ2-7 . TRBV11-2 CASSLDPGGVYEQYF TGTGCCAGCAGCTTAGATCCAGGCGGGGTCTACGAGCAGTACTTC
. TRBJ2-1 . TRBV11-2 CASSLDFSSSEQFF TGTGCCAGCAGCTTAGATTTCAGCTCATCTGAGCAGTTCTTC
. TRBJ1-2 . TRBV5-1 CASSPRDGNYGYTF TGCGCCAGCAGCCCTAGGGACGGCAACTATGGCTACACCTTC